This TCR beta chain is from a study of T cells after yellow fever vaccination. This CDR3 comprises 13 residues. V was pared by 6 bases and J by 4 bases, with 12 bases between. The study made its TCR cDNA through 5'RACE template switching. That step introduced a universal primer site along with UMIs. TCRdb called the 5' RACE reads again in MiXCR, with one record for every CDR3 protein. The data contain about 220,000 distinct CDR3 sequences, about 3% of them singletons. The chain joins TRBV12-3 or TRBV12-4 to TRBJ1-2; no reliable D call. The sample here was CD4+ T cells sorted from PBMCs, taken 10 days after the yellow fever booster vaccination. The receptor comes from a man younger than 35 who received the YFV17D yellow fever vaccine. CDR3 region: CASSPGRIYGYTF. CDR3 sequence (DNA): TGTGCCAGCAGCCCAGGACGGATCTATGGCTACACCTTC.